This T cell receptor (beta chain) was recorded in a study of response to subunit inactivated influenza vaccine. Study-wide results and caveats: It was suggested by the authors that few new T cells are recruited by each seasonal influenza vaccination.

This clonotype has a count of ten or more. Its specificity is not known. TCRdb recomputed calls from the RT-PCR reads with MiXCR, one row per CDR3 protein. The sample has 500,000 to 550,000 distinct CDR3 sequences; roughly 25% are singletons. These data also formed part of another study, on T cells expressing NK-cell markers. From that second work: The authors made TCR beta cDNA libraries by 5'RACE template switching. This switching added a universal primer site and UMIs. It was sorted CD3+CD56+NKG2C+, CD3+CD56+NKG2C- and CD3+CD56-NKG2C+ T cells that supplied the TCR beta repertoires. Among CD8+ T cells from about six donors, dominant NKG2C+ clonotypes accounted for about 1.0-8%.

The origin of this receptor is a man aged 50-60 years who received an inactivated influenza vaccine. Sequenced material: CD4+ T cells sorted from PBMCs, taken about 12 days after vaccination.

CDR3 in DNA: TGTGCCATCAGGCCCTCTTCGGACAGGAGCTATGGCTACACCTTC. Translation: CAIRPSSDRSYGYTF. The chain uses TRBV10-3 and TRBJ1-2; TRBD1 matches 7 bases. The CDR3 sequence is 15 residues long. Trimming took 6 bases from V and 4 from J; bases not matched to a gene: 11. Germline CDR1 reads ENHRY; CDR2 reads SYGVKD.